This passage covers 30 T cell receptor beta chains from one sample sequenced in a study of blood T cells in healthy people across ages. Sample-barcoded 5' priming and a J-beta primer mix drove a second PCR of roughly 7 to 11 cycles. In TCRdb, the 5' RACE reads were re-called with MiXCR into one record per CDR3 protein. The sample holds fewer than 2,000,000 distinct CDR3 sequences, approximately 40% seen once. Input material: blood. The receptors here all came from a human donor in good health.

This clonotype was detected only a few times. This chain connects TRBV29-1 to TRBJ2-1; no clear D gene. V was shortened by 4 bases and J by 0 bases, with 4 bases between the two germline ends. This CDR3 spans 12 amino acids. Germline V CDR1 and CDR2: SQVTM, ANQGSEA. Here the CDR3 reads CSVVSSYNEQFF. The DNA for the CDR3 is TGCAGCGTTGTAAGCTCCTACAATGAGCAGTTCTTC.

The chain uses TRBV7-2 and TRBJ2-5; possibly TRBD1 for D (6 bases). The germline V gene has CDR1 SGHTA and CDR2 FQGNSA. V was pared by 2 bases and J by 11 bases, with 21 bases between. This CDR3 has 15 amino acids. CDR3 region: CASSLWGLLYNEQYF. For the CDR3, the DNA is TGTGCCAGCAGCTTATGGGGGCTGCTATACAATGAGCAGTACTTC. Supplemented by reference TRBV7-2 and TRBJ2-5, the full variable domain reads GAGVSQSPSNKVTEKGKDVELRCDPISGHTALYWYRQSLGQGLEFLIYFQGNSAPDKSGLPSDRFSAERTGGSVSTLTIQRTQQEDSAVYLCASSLWGLLYNEQYFGPGTRLLVL.

J is TRBJ2-7 and V is TRBV25-1; TRBD1 is a possible D gene (5 bases). V was shortened by 5 bases and J by 9 bases, with 11 bases between the two germline ends. CDR1 is MGHDK and CDR2 is SYGVNS in the germline V gene. CDR3 size: 11 residues. CDR3 in DNA: TGTGCCAGCAGTCATGGGGCGTGGCAGTACTTC. Residues: CASSHGAWQYF.

A word on this clonotype: Its ends do not fully match the called genes, so a read error is possible. This chain links TRBV12-3 or TRBV12-4 with TRBJ2-1; 8 bases align to TRBD2. The CDR3 covers 12 residues. CDR3 in amino acids: CVSSFSGDEQFF. The CDR3 region has the DNA TGTGTCAGCAGTTTTAGCGGGGATGAGCAGTTCTTC.

Details on this clonotype: At one of its ends the junction is not consistent with the germline gene, which may arise from a read error. This chain uses TRBV7-9 with TRBJ2-5; D gene ambiguous. The CDR3 is made up of 14 amino acids. Germline CDR1 reads SEHNR; CDR2 reads FQNEAQ (reference sequence). In DNA, the CDR3 is TGTGCCAGCGGCTTAGTGGCCGTCCAAGAGACCCAGTACTTC. Protein product: CASGLVAVQETQYF.

This clonotype was detected only a few times. The CDR3 loop reads CASTQGVAYEQYF. The CDR3 nucleotides are TGTGCCAGCACCCAGGGCGTAGCCTACGAGCAGTACTTC. The rearrangement joins TRBV7-9 to TRBJ2-7; perhaps TRBD1 as D (5 bases). The germline V gene has CDR1 SEHNR and CDR2 FQNEAQ (reference sequence). The CDR3 runs 13 residues. The V and J ends lost 7 bases and 2 bases respectively, with 12 bases between them.

V is TRBV9 and J is TRBJ2-1; TRBD2 matches at 7 bases. Germline V gene lookup returns CDR1 SGDLS and CDR2 YYNGEE. Unmatched junction bases numbered 2, after V lost 1 base and J lost 1 base. This CDR3 has 15 amino acids. The CDR3 bases are TGTGCCAGCAGCGTAAGCGGGGAGTCCTACAATGAGCAGTTCTTC. Amino acids: CASSVSGESYNEQFF.

CDR3 bases: TGTGCCTGGACTATTACGGGGGCAGCCGCGGGTGGCTACACCTTC. Encoded protein: CAWTITGAAAGGYTF. V usage is TRBV30 and J usage is TRBJ1-2; TRBD1 might be the D (6 bases). Germline CDR1 is GTSNPN and CDR2 is SVGIG (reference sequence). The ends were cut back, 4 bases at V and 7 bases at J, with 22 bases in the middle. The CDR3 runs to 15 residues.

V is TRBV13 and J is TRBJ2-7, with TRBD1 matching 8 bases. Germline CDR1 PRHDT, CDR2 FYEKMQ (reference sequence). The junction had 3 bases not matched to a gene; V was cut back by 2 bases and J by 3 bases. The CDR3 is 14 amino acids. CDR3 nucleotides: TGTGCCAGCAGCTTACAAGGGACAGGCTACGAGCAGTACTTC. Its protein is CASSLQGTGYEQYF.

In this sample, this clonotype turned up many times. J is TRBJ2-5 and V is TRBV29-1; D is ambiguous. Trimming removed 7 bases from V and 5 bases from J, with 11 bases in between. This CDR3 comprises 11 residues. CDR1 is SQVTM, CDR2 ANQGSEA, per germline. CDR3 nucleotide sequence: TGCAGCGGCCGGTACGGGGAGACCCAGTACTTC. The encoded protein is CSGRYGETQYF.

V usage is TRBV5-1 and J usage is TRBJ2-5; D not certain. Per the germline V gene, CDR1 is SGHRS and CDR2 is YFSETQ. V dropped 1 base and J dropped 5 bases, with 12 bases sitting between them. The CDR3 runs 14 residues. As DNA, the CDR3 is TGCGCCAGCAGCTTGACGAGGCCTAGGGAGACCCAGTACTTC. Translated, it gives CASSLTRPRETQYF.

The rearrangement links TRBV20-1 to TRBJ1-5; no clear D. Germline-derived CDR1 and CDR2 are DFQATT and SNEGSKA (reference sequence). The CDR3 loop spans 13 amino acids. V lost 3 bases, J lost 4 bases, and 10 bases lay in between. CDR3 in DNA: TGCAGTGCTAGGGCTTACTTAAATCAGCCCCAGCATTTT. This codes for CSARAYLNQPQHF.

The V gene is TRBV12-3 or TRBV12-4, the J gene TRBJ2-7; 7 bases agree with TRBD2. The junction had 8 bases not matched to a gene; V was cut back by 7 bases and J by 2 bases. This CDR3 comprises 14 residues. This CDR3 reads CASTPRAGAYEQYF. The CDR3 nucleotides are TGTGCCAGCACCCCGAGGGCGGGGGCCTACGAGCAGTACTTC.

This clonotype was observed at least ten times. The chain joins TRBV29-1 to TRBJ2-1; TRBD1 matches at 7 bases. In germline, CDR1 is SQVTM, CDR2 ANQGSEA. With 4 bases clipped from V and 4 bases from J, the junction kept 4 bases outside the gene matches. CDR3 length: 13 residues. CDR3 DNA sequence: TGCAGCGTTGGGGGGACAGATTACAATGAGCAGTTCTTC. This codes for CSVGGTDYNEQFF.

The chain has TRBV9 and TRBJ2-5; D uncertain. Per the germline V gene, CDR1 is SGDLS and CDR2 is YYNGEE. The CDR3 length is 14 residues. V was cut by 3 bases and J by 11 bases, with 20 bases left in between. This chain's CDR3 is CASSAPIAPNEQYF. DNA for the CDR3: TGTGCCAGCAGCGCGCCTATAGCCCCTAATGAGCAGTACTTC.

Remarks on this clonotype: Mismatch with germline at one junction end may stem from a read error. The chain joins TRBV10-3 to TRBJ2-1; TRBD1 might be the D (6 bases). The CDR3 is 13 amino acids. Looked up from germline, CDR1 is ENHRY and CDR2 is SYGVKD. CDR3 DNA: TGTGCCATCACCACAGGGACGGGAAATGGGCAGTTCTTC. Protein product: CAITTGTGNGQFF.

This chain connects TRBV4-3 to TRBJ2-1, with D possibly TRBD2 on 6 matching bases. Germline-derived CDR1 and CDR2 are LGHNA and YSLEER. The length of the CDR3 is 13 residues. V shed 1 base and J shed 15 bases, with 16 bases lying between them. The CDR3 sequence is CASSQGLGGVGFF. Here the CDR3 DNA reads TGCGCCAGCAGCCAAGGTCTTGGCGGGGTCGGGTTCTTC.

Here the CDR3 reads CASSNNGDSSYEQYF. In DNA form, the CDR3 reads TGTGCCAGCAGCAATAATGGGGACAGCTCCTACGAGCAGTACTTC. V usage is TRBV9 and J usage is TRBJ2-7, with 7 bases that match TRBD1. This CDR3 comprises 15 residues. CDR1 and CDR2 (germline): SGDLS, YYNGEE. The ends lost 4 bases at V and 0 bases at J; junction bases unmatched: 7.

The chain recombines TRBV28 with TRBJ1-2; 7 bases fit TRBD1. V trimming: 5 bases; J trimming: 7 bases; junction bases outside the gene matches: 7. There are 13 residues in the CDR3. Germline CDR1 and CDR2: MDHEN and SYDVKM. The DNA of the CDR3 is TGTGCCAGCAGTAATAGGGGGCGGGGTGGCTACACCTTC. It is translated as CASSNRGRGGYTF.

The J gene is TRBJ1-1, the V gene TRBV7-2, with D possibly being TRBD1 (5 bases). V shed 5 bases and J shed 2 bases, with 24 bases lying between them. The CDR3 contains 18 residues. Germline values: CDR1 SGHTA, CDR2 FQGNSA. CDR3 bases: TGTGCCAGCAGCCCCCACGCCGGCTCAGGGCTCGTTAACACTGAAGCTTTCTTT. Protein product: CASSPHAGSGLVNTEAFF.

This clonotype has only a few counts. The V gene is TRBV5-1, the J gene TRBJ2-1, with 9 bases aligning to TRBD2. V shed 4 bases, J shed 5 bases, and the junction held 10 bases outside the gene matches. The CDR3 totals 16 residues. CDR1 and CDR2 (germline): SGHRS, YFSETQ. The CDR3 DNA is TGCGCCAGCAGCCGCGAGGCGGGGGGGCCTCACAATGAGCAGTTCTTC. This translates into CASSREAGGPHNEQFF. Based on the CDR3 plus reference TRBV5-1 and TRBJ2-1, the full variable domain is KAGVTQTPRYLIKTRGQQVTLSCSPISGHRSVSWYQQTPGQGLQFLFEYFSETQRNKGNFPGRFSGRQFSNSRSEMNVSTLELGDSALYLCASSREAGGPHNEQFFGPGTRLTVL.

The CDR3: CSAAKTGWKTQYF. In DNA form, the CDR3 reads TGCAGTGCAGCTAAGACAGGGTGGAAGACCCAGTACTTC. The rearrangement links TRBV20-1 to TRBJ2-5; 7 bases agree with TRBD1. The CDR3 contains 13 residues. CDR1 is DFQATT, CDR2 SNEGSKA, per germline (reference sequence). J gave up 6 bases and V 6 bases, and 10 bases lay outside the gene matches.

V usage is TRBV3-1 and J usage is TRBJ1-6; 7 nucleotides line up with TRBD1. The CDR3 extends over 15 amino acids. Germline V gene data show CDR1 as LGHDT and CDR2 as YNNKEL (reference sequence). Germline trimming cut 4 bases from V and 7 bases from J; bases unmatched to any gene: 7. Here the CDR3 reads CASSRRQGTNSPLHF. The CDR3 nucleotides are TGTGCCAGCAGCCGCCGACAGGGTACCAATTCACCCCTCCACTTT. Drawing the rest from reference TRBV3-1 and TRBJ1-6, the complete variable domain is DTAVSQTPKYLVTQMGNDKSIKCEQNLGHDTMYWYKQDSKKFLKIMFSYNNKELIINETVPNRFSPKSPDKAHLNLHINSLELGDSAVYFCASSRRQGTNSPLHFGNGTRLTVT.

This clonotype was counted a few times. The chain employs TRBV4-1 and TRBJ2-3, with no clear D. The CDR3 sequence is 15 residues long. Germline loops: CDR1 MGHRA, CDR2 YSYEKL. Trimming took off 0 bases at V and 2 bases at J, with 9 bases between the two ends. The CDR3 DNA follows: TGCGCCAGCAGCCAAGAAACAAAGTCCACAGATACGCAGTATTTT. It translates to CASSQETKSTDTQYF.

The rearrangement joins TRBV20-1 to TRBJ2-3, with D maybe TRBD2 (6 bases). Deletions cut 4 bases from V and 5 bases from J, with 16 bases between. Per the germline V gene, CDR1 is DFQATT and CDR2 is SNEGSKA (reference sequence). The CDR3 spans 14 residues. Written as DNA, the CDR3 is TGCAGTGCTACGTTTTTGGCGGGGAAAGATACGCAGTATTTT. Its protein product is CSATFLAGKDTQYF.

This clonotype was counted between two and nine times. The V gene is TRBV20-1, the J gene TRBJ2-1; the D gene is possibly TRBD2 (6 bases). The CDR3 totals 12 residues. The germline V gene encodes CDR1 DFQATT and CDR2 SNEGSKA (reference sequence). V dropped 7 bases and J dropped 4 bases, with 11 bases sitting between them. The DNA of the CDR3 is TGCAGTGGTAAGGGGACTTACAATGAGCAGTTCTTC. Amino acids: CSGKGTYNEQFF.

This clonotype was detected only a few times. The V call is TRBV2, the J call TRBJ2-3; the match to TRBD2 covers 9 bases. Germline V gene data show CDR1 as SNHLY and CDR2 as FYNNEI. This CDR3 region has 16 residues. V shed 8 bases and J 5 bases; nucleotides not matched to a gene: 14. The chain's CDR3 is CASSGWASGDEDTQYF. As DNA, the CDR3 is TGTGCCAGCTCGGGTTGGGCTAGCGGGGACGAAGATACGCAGTATTTT.

The chain carries TRBV15 and TRBJ2-5, with D perhaps TRBD1 or TRBD2 (6 bases each). V dropped 4 bases and J dropped 11 bases, with 20 bases sitting between them. CDR3 length: 14 amino acids. Germline V gene data show CDR1 as LNHNV and CDR2 as YYDKDF (reference sequence). The CDR3 DNA reads as TGTGCCACCAGCACGTCGATGGGGGGCTGGGAGCAGTACTTC. Translation gives CATSTSMGGWEQYF.

The V gene is TRBV6-5, the J gene TRBJ2-5; 8 nucleotides match TRBD1. With the DNA end fitting TRBJ2-7 better, the J assignment may be wrong. Germline V lookup: CDR1 MNHEY, CDR2 SVGAGI. This CDR3 comprises 15 residues. CDR3 protein: CASSRRTGRYHEQYF. CDR3 bases: TGTGCCAGCAGCCGACGGACAGGGAGATACCACGAGCAGTACTTC.

This clonotype appeared a single time. The chain has TRBV28 and TRBJ2-1; maybe TRBD1 (6 bases). CDR1 is MDHEN and CDR2 is SYDVKM in the germline V gene. The CDR3 length is 15 residues. V lost 5 bases and J lost 5, with 16 bases in between. CDR3 in amino acids: CASSPNLGADNEQFF. CDR3 sequence (DNA): TGTGCCAGCAGTCCCAACCTGGGGGCAGACAATGAGCAGTTCTTC.